This T cell receptor (beta chain) stems from a study of blood T cell repertoires in COVID-19. Overall study: COVID-19 samples from acute and convalescent phases originated in the United States, Italy and Spain.

Participant-given clinical history determined each cohort assignment. In the authors' workflow: Amplified reference gene primers provided the basis for estimating nucleated cell counts. TCRdb keeps only in-frame clones here, not all; method: immunoSEQ multiplex PCR. The V and J calls and the clone size are those of that table, but D and trimming were determined from the DNA. The sample has some 260,000 clones, 87% seen once; the top ten hold about 6%. The trim removed 6 bases at V and 4 bases at J, leaving 9 bases unmatched. The CDR3 covers 15 residues. Germline V gives CDR1 MDHEN, CDR2 SYDVKM. This clone was seen once.

Sequencing was performed on PBMCs or T cells enriched from blood (not recorded which). The receptor was isolated from a woman in her thirties with acute COVID-19. The chain combines TRBV28 with TRBJ1-5; 7 bases match TRBD1. This chain's CDR3 is CASSTRTGPNQPQHF. The CDR3 DNA is TGTGCCAGCAGCACCAGGACAGGTCCAAATCAGCCCCAGCATTTT.